One sample yielded the 21 T cell receptor beta chains listed below, sequenced in a study of neurological immune-mediated disorders. TCRdb passed the 5' RACE reads through MiXCR, listing each CDR3 protein once. Among tens of thousands of distinct CDR3 sequences listed, roughly 3.2% were seen once. The sample consisted of PBMCs. The receptors were gathered from a man between 35 and 55 years old with multiple sclerosis.

This clonotype has at least ten counts. V and J are TRBV7-2 and TRBJ2-7; 8 positions agree with TRBD2. With 5 bases clipped from V and 2 bases from J, the junction kept 17 bases outside the gene matches. The CDR3 totals 18 residues. Germline lookup yields CDR1 SGHTA and CDR2 FQGNSA. The CDR3 nucleotides are TGTGCCAGCAGCACCTCCGGGCGGGGGGACATAGCTCCCTACGAGCAGTACTTC. It encodes CASSTSGRGDIAPYEQYF.

Many counts were recorded for this clonotype. The chain uses TRBV5-1 and TRBJ1-2, with 9 positions matching TRBD1. The junction had 8 bases not matched to a gene; V was cut back by 4 bases and J by 4 bases. The CDR3 contains 15 residues. Germline V gene data show CDR1 as SGHRS and CDR2 as YFSETQ. The DNA for the CDR3 is TGCGCCAGCAGCCCCGGACAGGGGAGTCGCTATGGCTACACCTTC. Protein: CASSPGQGSRYGYTF.

This clonotype was counted many times. The chain recombines TRBV10-3 with TRBJ2-5; possible D gene TRBD1, 5 bases. Trimming cost V 10 bases and J 2 bases, with 20 bases left between them. The CDR3 runs 15 residues. Per germline, CDR1 ENHRY and CDR2 SYGVKD. CDR3 region: CATQRGQGFQETQYF. In DNA form, the CDR3 reads TGTGCCACCCAAAGGGGCCAGGGCTTTCAAGAGACCCAGTACTTC.

This clonotype was observed many times. The genes are TRBV24-1 and TRBJ1-4, with 9 bases matching TRBD1. The trim removed 7 bases at V and 10 bases at J, leaving 9 bases unmatched. This CDR3 has 14 residues. Germline V gives CDR1 KGHDR, CDR2 SFDVKD. CDR3 nucleotides: TGTGCCACCAGCGAACCGGGACAGGGCGGAAAACTGTTTTTT. This gives the protein CATSEPGQGGKLFF.

Ten or more counts support this clonotype. CDR3 in amino acids: CSARQWETQYF. CDR3 coding DNA: TGCAGTGCTAGACAGTGGGAGACCCAGTACTTC. The chain recombines TRBV20-1 with TRBJ2-5; D gene uncertain. The CDR3 is 11 amino acids. Per germline, CDR1 DFQATT and CDR2 SNEGSKA (reference sequence). Trimming took off 2 bases at V and 5 bases at J, with 6 bases between the two ends.

This clonotype has a count of ten or more. The chain employs TRBV20-1 and TRBJ2-7; 11 positions match TRBD2. The CDR3 loop spans 15 amino acids. Germline trimming cut 6 bases from V and 4 bases from J; bases unmatched to any gene: 11. Germline-derived CDR1 and CDR2 are DFQATT and SNEGSKA (reference sequence). Written as DNA, the CDR3 is TGCAGTGCGAGGGTACTAGCGGGAGAGGGGTACGAGCAGTACTTC. Its translation: CSARVLAGEGYEQYF.

In this sample, this clonotype turned up many times. DNA for the CDR3: TGCAGTGGGTTCTCCGGGGAGACCCAGTACTTC. It is translated as CSGFSGETQYF. J is TRBJ2-5 and V is TRBV20-1; D unclear. This CDR3 contains 11 residues. The V gene's germline CDR1 is DFQATT and CDR2 SNEGSKA (reference sequence). Trimming shortened V by 7 bases and J by 5 bases, and 11 bases separated the two germline ends.

This clonotype was recorded at least ten times. CDR3 sequence reads: CASSLRSRGGYNEQFF. The CDR3 DNA follows: TGCGCCAGCAGCCTCCGTTCCCGGGGGGGATACAATGAGCAGTTCTTC. The chain employs TRBV5-1 and TRBJ2-1; 8 nucleotides align to TRBD2. The length of the CDR3 is 16 residues. Unmatched junction bases numbered 10, after V lost 4 bases and J lost 4 bases. Germline CDR1 SGHRS, CDR2 YFSETQ.

This clonotype was detected many times. J is TRBJ2-2 and V is TRBV20-1; the D is unclear. The V gene's germline CDR1 is DFQATT and CDR2 SNEGSKA (reference sequence). V was pared by 0 bases and J by 7 bases, with 6 bases between. CDR3 length: 12 residues. The CDR3 here is CSARDWVGELFF. The CDR3 DNA reads TGCAGTGCTAGAGATTGGGTCGGGGAGCTGTTTTTT.

This clonotype was recorded at least ten times. The chain uses TRBV18 and TRBJ2-3; TRBD1 or TRBD2 may be the D gene (5 bases each). Germline V gives CDR1 KGHSH, CDR2 LQKENI. V was clipped by 4 bases and J by 4 bases, with 18 bases between them. There are 16 residues in the CDR3. The CDR3 region has the DNA TGTGCCAGCTCACATCGGGACGCTAGCCGTCCAGATACGCAGTATTTT. It is translated as CASSHRDASRPDTQYF.

This clonotype was picked up many times. The gene calls are TRBV7-9 and TRBJ1-2; 7 positions agree with TRBD1. J lost 4 bases, V lost 5 bases, and 13 bases had no gene match. There are 16 residues in the CDR3. Germline CDR1 and CDR2: SEHNR and FQNEAQ (reference sequence). CDR3 nucleotides: TGTGCCAGCAGCGCCTCCGGGACAGCCGGGGGCTATGGCTACACCTTC. Protein: CASSASGTAGGYGYTF.

This clonotype was seen many times. V and J are TRBV5-1 and TRBJ1-1; 8 bases map to TRBD1. The V segment lost 4 bases and the J segment 7 bases; nucleotides outside the gene matches: 6. The CDR3 contains 13 residues. Per germline, CDR1 SGHRS and CDR2 YFSETQ. The CDR3 reads CASSQDRAVEAFF. The CDR3 coding sequence is TGCGCCAGCAGCCAGGACAGGGCCGTTGAAGCTTTCTTT.

At least ten counts were recorded for this clonotype. CDR3 region: CASSLARGWDEQYF. DNA for the CDR3: TGTGCCAGCAGCTTAGCGCGGGGATGGGACGAGCAGTACTTC. The chain links TRBV7-2 to TRBJ2-7; tentatively, D is TRBD2 (6 bases). This CDR3 is built from 14 residues. Trimming stripped 0 bases from V and 5 bases from J, with 11 bases between. In germline, CDR1 is SGHTA, CDR2 FQGNSA. The entire variable domain, with the rest obtained from reference TRBV7-2 and TRBJ2-7, is as follows: GAGVSQSPSNKVTEKGKDVELRCDPISGHTALYWYRQSLGQGLEFLIYFQGNSAPDKSGLPSDRFSAERTGGSVSTLTIQRTQQEDSAVYLCASSLARGWDEQYFGPGTRLTVT.

In this sample, this clonotype turned up many times. This chain uses TRBV10-3 with TRBJ1-5; D not certain. V was clipped by 2 bases and J by 6 bases, with 8 bases between them. Germline lookup yields CDR1 ENHRY and CDR2 SYGVKD. The CDR3 runs to 13 residues. CDR3 bases: TGTGCCATCAGTGAGCCGGAGGGTCAGCCCCAGCATTTT. Translation gives CAISEPEGQPQHF.

This clonotype was recorded at least ten times. The V and J genes are TRBV5-1 and TRBJ2-5; 12 bases match TRBD2. The CDR3 is 15 amino acids. CDR1 and CDR2 from the germline V gene are SGHRS and YFSETQ. Trimming removed 2 bases from V and 2 bases from J; junction bases left unmatched: 1. The CDR3 coding sequence is TGCGCCAGCAGCTTACTAGCGGGGGGTCAAGAGACCCAGTACTTC. Translating it yields CASSLLAGGQETQYF.

This clonotype was seen a handful of times. A much bigger clone sits one base away, suggesting this may be a read error. This chain connects TRBV5-1 to TRBJ2-3; TRBD1 might be the D (5 bases). Germline V gene sequence: CDR1 SGHRS, CDR2 YFSETQ. The CDR3 is 13 residues long. The CDR3 loop reads CASSLTTGDKQYF. In DNA, the CDR3 is TGCGCCAGCAGCTTGACCACAGGAGATAAGCAGTATTTT.

This clonotype was seen ten or more times. The V call is TRBV20-1, the J call TRBJ2-3; 8 bases fit TRBD1. This CDR3 spans 14 amino acids. J was trimmed by 7 bases and V by 6 bases; bases with no gene match: 12. Germline lookup yields CDR1 DFQATT and CDR2 SNEGSKA (reference sequence). As DNA, the CDR3 is TGCAGTGCCCTTCAGGCAGGGGGCGCAAATACGCAGTATTTT. Amino acids: CSALQAGGANTQYF.

Ten or more counts support this clonotype. This sequence joins TRBV10-3 and TRBJ2-6, with 8 bases lining up with TRBD1. The V gene end was trimmed by 4 bases and the J gene end by 4 bases; junction bases not matched to a gene: 9. CDR1 is ENHRY, CDR2 SYGVKD, per germline. The CDR3 consists of 17 residues. CDR3 sequence: CAISGGQGEKGANVLTF. The DNA of the CDR3 is TGTGCCATCAGTGGTGGACAGGGAGAGAAAGGGGCCAACGTCCTGACTTTC.

This clonotype was found many times. The chain is built from TRBV16 and TRBJ1-2; D call uncertain. This CDR3 is built from 13 residues. Per germline, CDR1 KGHSY and CDR2 FQNENV. Trimming pared 0 bases from V and 4 bases from J, leaving 6 bases between. CDR3 sequence: CASSQSGGYGYTF. The CDR3 nucleotides are TGTGCCAGCAGCCAATCGGGTGGCTATGGCTACACCTTC.

This clonotype was observed at least ten times. The rearrangement joins TRBV12-3 or TRBV12-4 to TRBJ2-7; 9 positions agree with TRBD2. This CDR3 is built from 15 residues. J gave up 1 base and V 4 bases, and 5 bases lay outside the gene matches. The DNA of the CDR3 is TGTGCCAGCAGTTCACGACTAGCGGCTTCCTACGAGCAGTACTTC. It is translated as CASSSRLAASYEQYF.

The table lists this clonotype with many counts. This sequence joins TRBV4-2 and TRBJ1-2; TRBD1 might be the D (6 bases). The V end was cut by 4 bases, the J end by 8 bases, with 17 bases between. CDR3 length: 14 amino acids. CDR1 and CDR2 from the germline V gene are LGHNA and YNFKEQ. CDR3 amino acids: CASSLDTGRGGYTF. Here the CDR3 DNA reads TGTGCCAGCAGCCTTGATACAGGGCGCGGCGGCTACACCTTC.